The TCR beta chain under discussion was sequenced for a study of STAT3 mutations in large granular lymphocyte leukemia. Study details: Over half of T-LGLL patients had one or more immunosuppressive regimens.

With regard to this clone: The antigen is undetermined.

V was shortened by 2 bases and J by 8 bases, with 13 bases between the two germline ends. This CDR3 is 13 amino acids long. Germline V gene lookup returns CDR1 SGHNT and CDR2 YYREEE (reference sequence). Findings and caveats of the study: Every T-LGLL patient had at least one immunodominant TCRbeta clonotype.

Each sample's TCRbeta library yielded on average approximately 41,000 productive templates. Produced via immunoSEQ multiplex PCR; TCRdb's table is partial and in-frame only. The table records 15,000 to 20,000 clones, 92% of them present only once. V usage is TRBV5-4 and J usage is TRBJ1-2; D may be TRBD1 (6 bases). This TCR derives from a man between 60 and 75 years old with T-cell large granular lymphocyte leukemia. Some clones in this sample may be carry-over from other donors' samples. Material for sequencing was peripheral blood mononuclear cells. The CDR3 protein is CASSFEGGLGYTF. The CDR3 region has the DNA TGTGCCAGCAGCTTCGAAGGGGGATTAGGCTACACCTTC.